This TCR beta chain was found in a study of pediatric ulcerative colitis (dated by TCRdb to the late 2010s). General notes on the study: Several ulcerative colitis patients had pancolitis and two had left-sided colitis, with histology consistent with ulcerative colitis in all. Ten or so newly diagnosed, treatment-naive pediatric ulcerative colitis patients and a handful of non-IBD control children each provided paired blood and rectal samples. By Pediatric Ulcerative Colitis Activity Index, mild disease was classified in a couple of patients, moderate disease in four and acute severe colitis in three.

Through the immunoSEQ TRB Survey service, multiplex V and J primers were used to amplify rearranged CDR3 beta regions from genomic DNA. To keep depth equal across samples, survey-level sequencing depth of up to 500,000 reads per sample was applied. Libraries were purified, pooled and sequenced on Illumina technology. The original pipeline was this. Productive clonality, sample overlap, pairwise scatters, CDR3 beta length, V/D/J gene usage and productiveness were all assessed with the immunoSEQ online tools. Alongside Shannon and Simpson indices, calculated diversity was computed as the number of unique rearrangements divided by total templates, multiplied by 100. For principal component analysis, Z-score normalized data were analyzed with the R prcomp function and the ggbiplot package. Morisita's index was used to measure clonal overlap between blood and rectum within each subject. The table was pulled from immuneACCESS by TCRdb, which kept in-frame rearrangements only. Such tables lose some clones; where checked, under half of the loss comes from unresolved V genes, and the rest has no known cause. V and J calls and clone size are as listed in that table; D and trimming were resolved from the DNA. The sample table contains some 50,000 clones; only one count was recorded for under 80% of them. Over 3% of the sample lies in the top ten.

Of note for this clone: Its antigen is not yet known. Qualities for individual bases were not recorded, and no much larger clone is one base off.

The CDR3 goes from the cysteine to the phenylalanine over 13 residues. Kept here is only the CDR3 DNA, which spans 39 bases and is read in frame from base 1. The germline V gene (reference sequence) provides CDR1 GTSNPN and CDR2 SVGIG. Between the V and J ends, shortened by 2 bases and 6 bases respectively, the junction contains 10 bases. During colonoscopy, one to two pinch biopsies were obtained from the rectum for research. No immunosuppressive medication had been given to the ulcerative colitis patients before the diagnostic colonoscopy. Before DNA was isolated, the rectal biopsies underwent proteinase K digestion. The Wizard kit (Promega) was used to extract genomic DNA from the blood and intestinal samples. Overall results and qualifications from the work: Because repertoires were derived from total lymphocyte DNA, patterns in rare subsets such as regulatory T cells may not have been reflected. With only a handful of individuals, the healthy control group was small. A couple of rectal CDR3 clonotypes were detected in all ulcerative colitis patients and were not detected in any of the controls. Features of the rectal repertoire distinguished controls, mild-moderate colitis patients and acute severe colitis patients, and in acute severe colitis rectal diversity was lower because of clonal expansions. Blood-derived T cells may have been included in rectal pinch biopsies, especially in patients with overt colitis. A couple of patients' blood samples yielded substantially fewer templates for technical reasons and were excluded from blood-rectal overlap analysis. Clonal overlap between a subject's own blood and rectum was significantly greater in ulcerative colitis patients than in controls, which suggests more T cell trafficking to inflamed tissue.

The material sequenced was gut tissue. The sequence was collected from a girl aged 5-17 years with moderate ulcerative colitis. The V and J genes are TRBV30 and TRBJ2-2, and TRBD2 may be the D gene, going by 5 matching bases. The encoded CDR3 is CAWSTSVPGELFF. The sequence in DNA is TGTGCCTGGAGTACTAGTGTTCCCGGGGAGCTGTTTTTT.